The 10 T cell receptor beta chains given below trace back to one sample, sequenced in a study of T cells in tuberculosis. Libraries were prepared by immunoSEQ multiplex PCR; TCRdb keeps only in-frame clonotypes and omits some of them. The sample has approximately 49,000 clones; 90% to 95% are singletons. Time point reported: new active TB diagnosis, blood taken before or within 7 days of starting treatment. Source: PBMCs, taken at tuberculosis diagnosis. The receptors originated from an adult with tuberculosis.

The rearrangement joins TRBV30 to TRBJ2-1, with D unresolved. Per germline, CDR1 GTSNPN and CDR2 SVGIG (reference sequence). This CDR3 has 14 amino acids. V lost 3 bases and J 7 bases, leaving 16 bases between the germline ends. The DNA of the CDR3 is TGTGCCTGGAGCCCTCGGCCCTTGAGGAATGAGCAGTTCTTC. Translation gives CAWSPRPLRNEQFF.

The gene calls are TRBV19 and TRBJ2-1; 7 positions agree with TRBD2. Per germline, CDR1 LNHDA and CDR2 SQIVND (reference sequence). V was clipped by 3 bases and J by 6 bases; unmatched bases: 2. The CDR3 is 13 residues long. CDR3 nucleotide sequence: TGTGCCAGTAGTATTGGGAGGGCCAATGAGCAGTTCTTC. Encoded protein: CASSIGRANEQFF.

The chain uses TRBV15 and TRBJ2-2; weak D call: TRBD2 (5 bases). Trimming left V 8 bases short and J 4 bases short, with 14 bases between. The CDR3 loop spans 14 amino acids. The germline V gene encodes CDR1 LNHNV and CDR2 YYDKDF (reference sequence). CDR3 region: CATQRGDVTGELFF. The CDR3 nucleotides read TGTGCCACCCAACGGGGAGACGTCACCGGGGAGCTGTTTTTT.

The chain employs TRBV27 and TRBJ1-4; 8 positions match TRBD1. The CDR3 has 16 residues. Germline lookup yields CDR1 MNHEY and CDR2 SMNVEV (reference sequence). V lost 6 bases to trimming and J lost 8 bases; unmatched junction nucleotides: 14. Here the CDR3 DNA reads TGTGCCAGCAGCACCCACATCAGGGGGCTCGGAGAAAAACTGTTTTTT. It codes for CASSTHIRGLGEKLFF.

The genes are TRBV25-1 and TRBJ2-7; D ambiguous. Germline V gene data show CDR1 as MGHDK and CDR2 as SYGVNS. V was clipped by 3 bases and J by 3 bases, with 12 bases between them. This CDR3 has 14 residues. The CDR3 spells CASSDSRSLYEQYF. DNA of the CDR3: TGTGCCAGCAGTGACTCGAGGTCTCTCTACGAGCAGTACTTC.

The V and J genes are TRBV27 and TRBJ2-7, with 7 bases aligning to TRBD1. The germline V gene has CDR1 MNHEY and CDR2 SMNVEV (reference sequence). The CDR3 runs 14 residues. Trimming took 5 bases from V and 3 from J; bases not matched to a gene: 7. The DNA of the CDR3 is TGTGCCAGCAGTCTTGGGACAGCCAGCTACGAGCAGTACTTC. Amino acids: CASSLGTASYEQYF.

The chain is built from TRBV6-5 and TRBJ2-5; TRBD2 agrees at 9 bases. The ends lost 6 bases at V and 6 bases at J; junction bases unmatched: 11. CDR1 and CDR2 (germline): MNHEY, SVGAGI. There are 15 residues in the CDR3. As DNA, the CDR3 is TGTGCCAGCAGCCGCGGGACTAGCACGAGAAAGACCCAGTACTTC. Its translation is CASSRGTSTRKTQYF.

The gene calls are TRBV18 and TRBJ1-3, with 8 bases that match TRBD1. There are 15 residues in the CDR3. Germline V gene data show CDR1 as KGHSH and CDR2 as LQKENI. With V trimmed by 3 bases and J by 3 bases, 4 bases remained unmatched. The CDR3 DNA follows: TGTGCCAGCTCACCCTTCGGACAGGGTGGAAACACCATATATTTT. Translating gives CASSPFGQGGNTIYF.

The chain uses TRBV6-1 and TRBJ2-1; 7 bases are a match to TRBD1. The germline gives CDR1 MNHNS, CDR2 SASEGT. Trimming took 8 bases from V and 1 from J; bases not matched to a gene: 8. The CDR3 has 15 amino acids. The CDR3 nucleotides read TGTGCCAGCTCCCTTACAGGGGCATCCTACAATGAGCAGTTCTTC. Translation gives CASSLTGASYNEQFF.

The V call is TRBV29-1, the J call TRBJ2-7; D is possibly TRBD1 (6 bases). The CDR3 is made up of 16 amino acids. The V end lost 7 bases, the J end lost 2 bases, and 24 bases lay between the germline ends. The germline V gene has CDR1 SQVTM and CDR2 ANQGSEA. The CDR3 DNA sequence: TGCAGCGCTAAACAAGCGGTTGGGGACACACCCTACGAGCAGTACTTC. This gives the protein CSAKQAVGDTPYEQYF.